The present TCR beta chain was sequenced within a study of blood T cell repertoires in COVID-19. In the study's own analysis: Amplifying reference gene primers gave estimates of nucleated cell counts. Method: immunoSEQ multiplex PCR; TCRdb's copy keeps in-frame clones and lacks some. For V, J and clone size, that table is used; D and trimming come from the DNA. The table shows 200,000 to 250,000 clones, with more than 65% occurring only once. The sequencing input was peripheral blood. This receptor was obtained from a woman in her twenties or thirties who had recovered from COVID-19.

The CDR3 loop is CSALREETQYF. The CDR3, as DNA: TGCAGTGCTTTACGAGAGGAGACCCAGTACTTC. The V and J genes are TRBV20-1 and TRBJ2-5, with no clear D. Germline CDR1 reads DFQATT; CDR2 reads SNEGSKA (reference sequence). This CDR3 comprises 11 residues. Between the trimmed V and J ends, which lost 5 bases and 5 bases, there was a span of 9 bases.